The following is a TCR beta chain sequence with its context. This specimen comes from a study of blood T cell repertoires in COVID-19. On the study more broadly: From the United States, Italy and Spain came samples of acute and convalescent COVID-19. Nucleic acid was either cDNA or gDNA, and it came from T cells, B-cell-depleted T cells, or PBMCs.

Original analysis: The assay estimated nucleated cells by amplifying reference gene primers. TCRdb keeps only in-frame clones here, not all; method: immunoSEQ multiplex PCR. The DNA was the basis for D and trimming; V, J and clone size are from that table. The table shows roughly 84,000 clones, with over 80% occurring only once. Looked up from germline, CDR1 is MNHEY and CDR2 is SMNVEV (reference sequence). V was shortened by 4 bases and J by 4 bases, with 11 bases between the two germline ends. The length of the CDR3 is 14 residues. The gene calls are TRBV27 and TRBJ2-1; D call uncertain. Input material: peripheral blood. The source of this sequence is a man aged 80 or over with active or convalescent COVID-19. The CDR3 DNA sequence: TGTGCCAGCAGTTCTAACGGTGCGTACAATGAGCAGTTCTTC. Residues: CASSSNGAYNEQFF.